This entry lists 26 T cell receptor beta chains sequenced from one sample in a study of T cells after yellow fever vaccination. In TCRdb, the 5' RACE reads were re-called with MiXCR into one record per CDR3 protein. The table lists some 550,000 distinct CDR3 sequences, approximately 21% of them singletons, with roughly an eighth in the top ten. Source: PBMCs, taken 15 days after the yellow fever booster vaccination. All receptors come from a man aged 25 to 40 who received the YFV17D yellow fever vaccine.

This clonotype has at least ten counts. CDR3 nucleotides: TGTGCCAGCGGGACAGGTCAGCCCCAGCATTTT. It translates to CASGTGQPQHF. V gene TRBV6-2 or TRBV6-3 combines with J gene TRBJ1-5, with 8 bases that match TRBD1. The CDR3 spans 11 residues. CDR1 and CDR2 from the germline V gene are MNHEY and SVGEGT. V trimming: 8 bases; J trimming: 6 bases; junction bases outside the gene matches: 0.

The chain joins TRBV19 to TRBJ2-7; D gene unclear. Germline V lookup: CDR1 LNHDA, CDR2 SQIVND (reference sequence). The CDR3 covers 15 residues. The V gene lost 0 bases and the J gene lost 0 bases, with 9 bases spanning the gap. CDR3 residues: CASSIEVGFSYEQYF. The CDR3 DNA reads TGTGCCAGTAGTATAGAGGTTGGCTTCTCCTACGAGCAGTACTTC.

The chain couples TRBV6-2 or TRBV6-3 to TRBJ1-1, with D tentatively TRBD1 (5 bases). V dropped 11 bases and J dropped 3 bases, with 16 bases sitting between them. Germline V CDR1 and CDR2: MNHEY, SVGEGT. CDR3 length: 13 amino acids. CDR3 DNA sequence: TGTGCCTCCAATCGGGGGGAGTACACTGAAGCTTTCTTT. This gives the protein CASNRGEYTEAFF.

The chain carries TRBV19 and TRBJ2-5; 7 nucleotides line up with TRBD2. V dropped 5 bases and J dropped 1; count of bases not matched to a gene: 10. Germline V gene lookup returns CDR1 LNHDA and CDR2 SQIVND (reference sequence). The length of the CDR3 is 16 residues. DNA of the CDR3: TGTGCCAGTAGTTCGGCAGCGGGGAGGTTCCAAGAGACCCAGTACTTC. This encodes CASSSAAGRFQETQYF.

V usage is TRBV5-5 and J usage is TRBJ2-1, with TRBD2 identical over 7 bases. The V and J ends lost 3 bases and 4 bases, in that order; junction bases with no gene match: 7. The CDR3 has 15 residues. Germline loops: CDR1 SGHKS, CDR2 YYEKEE (reference sequence). The CDR3 reads CASSSPGLPYNEQFF. CDR3 nucleotides: TGTGCCAGCAGCTCCCCGGGACTACCTTACAATGAGCAGTTCTTC.

This clonotype was seen a handful of times. The chain uses TRBV3-1 and TRBJ2-7, with D possibly being TRBD1 (6 bases). The ends were cut back, 3 bases at V and 4 bases at J, with 13 bases in the middle. The germline CDR1 and CDR2 sequences are LGHDT and YNNKEL (reference sequence). The CDR3 is made up of 14 amino acids. For the CDR3, the DNA is TGTGCCAGCAGCCACACTACTCAGGGGTACGAGCAGTACTTC. Amino acid sequence: CASSHTTQGYEQYF.

This clonotype was seen a few times. The genes are TRBV9 and TRBJ1-5; 10 bases fit TRBD1. The CDR3 sequence is 14 residues long. J was trimmed by 5 bases and V by 4 bases; bases with no gene match: 3. Germline loops: CDR1 SGDLS, CDR2 YYNGEE. CDR3 in amino acids: CASSTGTGDQPQHF. The CDR3 region has the DNA TGTGCCAGCAGCACCGGGACAGGGGATCAGCCCCAGCATTTT.

The rearrangement uses TRBV5-1 and TRBJ2-7; 11 bases agree with TRBD2. The CDR3 runs 17 residues. Per the germline V gene, CDR1 is SGHRS and CDR2 is YFSETQ. V trimming: 0 bases; J trimming: 6 bases; junction bases outside the gene matches: 11. Here the CDR3 reads CASSLAEGSGRAAEQYF. For the CDR3, the DNA is TGCGCCAGCAGCTTGGCCGAGGGTAGCGGGAGGGCCGCCGAGCAGTACTTC.

This clonotype has a handful of counts. Given a much more abundant clone one base away, this may be a read error. The rearrangement links TRBV7-2 to TRBJ2-3; perhaps TRBD2 as D (5 bases). V was cut by 3 bases and J by 2 bases, with 6 bases left in between. Germline V gene sequence: CDR1 SGHTA, CDR2 FQGNSA. The CDR3 totals 13 residues. The CDR3 here is CASSFGDTDTQYF. Here the CDR3 DNA reads TGTGCCAGCAGCTTCGGGGACACAGATACGCAGTATTTT.

The chain joins TRBV7-2 to TRBJ2-3, with D unclear. CDR3 length equals 16 residues. V dropped 0 bases and J dropped 2 bases, with 12 bases sitting between them. Germline loops: CDR1 SGHTA, CDR2 FQGNSA. The CDR3: CASSLAPTTSTDTQYF. The CDR3 nucleotides read TGTGCCAGCAGCTTAGCGCCTACTACATCCACAGATACGCAGTATTTT. The variable domain in full, with the rest retrieved from reference TRBV7-2 and TRBJ2-3, is GAGVSQSPSNKVTEKGKDVELRCDPISGHTALYWYRQSLGQGLEFLIYFQGNSAPDKSGLPSDRFSAERTGGSVSTLTIQRTQQEDSAVYLCASSLAPTTSTDTQYFGPGTRLTVL.

This sequence joins TRBV5-1 and TRBJ2-5, with TRBD1 matching 7 bases. J lost 3 bases, V lost 0 bases, and 2 bases had no gene match. Germline-derived CDR1 and CDR2 are SGHRS and YFSETQ. This CDR3 has 14 residues. CDR3 in DNA: TGCGCCAGCAGCTTGGAGGGGGCAGAAGAGACCCAGTACTTC. Its protein is CASSLEGAEETQYF.

The gene calls are TRBV6-1 and TRBJ1-2; TRBD1 might be the D (5 bases). Trimming pared 3 bases from V and 4 bases from J, leaving 12 bases between. Germline V gene sequence: CDR1 MNHNS, CDR2 SASEGT. The CDR3 runs to 14 residues. CDR3 loop: CASSDGSQGYGYTF. In DNA, the CDR3 is TGTGCCAGCAGTGACGGAAGTCAGGGCTATGGCTACACCTTC.

The chain links TRBV6-5 to TRBJ2-2; D ambiguous. Trimming took 4 bases from V and 3 from J, leaving 12 bases between them. The V gene's germline CDR1 is MNHEY and CDR2 SVGAGI. The CDR3 covers 15 residues. In DNA, the CDR3 is TGTGCCAGCAGTTTAGGAGTTGTGGACACCGGGGAGCTGTTTTTT. Amino acids: CASSLGVVDTGELFF.

V gene TRBV3-1 combines with J gene TRBJ2-1; D is possibly TRBD2 (5 bases). Trimming cost V 5 bases and J 8 bases, with 10 bases left between them. Germline V gives CDR1 LGHDT, CDR2 YNNKEL (reference sequence). CDR3 length: 12 residues. The CDR3 sequence: CASSGVSDEQFF. Written as DNA, the CDR3 is TGTGCCAGCAGCGGGGTTAGCGATGAGCAGTTCTTC.

There are a few counts of this clonotype. The chain carries TRBV12-5 and TRBJ1-4; D remains unclear. CDR1 and CDR2 from the germline V gene are LGHNT and FRNRAP. The CDR3 consists of 16 residues. Between the trimmed V and J ends, which lost 4 bases and 13 bases, there was a span of 25 bases. The CDR3 loop reads CASGSGLTHGEEVLFF. In DNA form, the CDR3 reads TGTGCTAGTGGTTCCGGCCTGACCCACGGGGAGGAGGTACTGTTTTTT.

This clonotype appeared many times. The chain couples TRBV28 to TRBJ2-7, with 8 bases lining up with TRBD1. Trimming cost V 6 bases and J 6 bases; bases outside gene matches: 10. This CDR3 is 14 amino acids long. Germline lookup yields CDR1 MDHEN and CDR2 SYDVKM. CDR3 sequence reads: CASRSPGTGVEQYF. Written as DNA, the CDR3 is TGTGCCAGCAGAAGCCCCGGGACAGGAGTCGAGCAGTACTTC.

The chain combines TRBV7-2 with TRBJ2-1, with D possibly being TRBD2 (6 bases). The CDR3 extends over 15 amino acids. Trimming took 5 bases from V and 7 from J, leaving 18 bases between them. The V gene's germline CDR1 is SGHTA and CDR2 FQGNSA. Here the CDR3 reads CASSPRASDWNEQFF. As DNA, the CDR3 is TGTGCCAGCAGCCCTCGGGCTAGCGACTGGAATGAGCAGTTCTTC. The variable domain in full, completed from reference TRBV7-2 and TRBJ2-1, reads GAGVSQSPSNKVTEKGKDVELRCDPISGHTALYWYRQSLGQGLEFLIYFQGNSAPDKSGLPSDRFSAERTGGSVSTLTIQRTQQEDSAVYLCASSPRASDWNEQFFGPGTRLTVL.

The rearrangement uses TRBV19 and TRBJ2-7; D might be TRBD1 (6 bases). CDR1 and CDR2 (germline): LNHDA, SQIVND (reference sequence). V lost 1 base, J lost 3 bases, and 7 bases lay in between. The CDR3 covers 13 residues. DNA of the CDR3: TGTGCCAGTAGTATAGGAGGGGGCTACGAGCAGTACTTC. Translated, it gives CASSIGGGYEQYF.

The rearrangement links TRBV20-1 to TRBJ2-2; unclear D gene. CDR1 is DFQATT and CDR2 is SNEGSKA in the germline V gene (reference sequence). V dropped 6 bases and J dropped 7 bases, with 15 bases sitting between them. The CDR3 runs 13 residues. CDR3 nucleotides: TGCAGTGCGGGTCTCGGGCTTCTCGGGGAGCTGTTTTTT. As protein: CSAGLGLLGELFF.

A few counts support this clonotype. The chain joins TRBV7-8 to TRBJ1-1; D unresolved. V lost 1 base and J 8 bases, leaving 8 bases between the germline ends. This CDR3 has 12 amino acids. Germline CDR1 is SGHVS and CDR2 is FQNEAQ. CDR3 sequence reads: CASSLEETEAFF. The DNA of the CDR3 is TGTGCCAGCAGCTTAGAGGAAACCGAAGCTTTCTTT.

The genes are TRBV27 and TRBJ1-4; D uncertain. The germline gives CDR1 MNHEY, CDR2 SMNVEV (reference sequence). V was pared by 5 bases and J by 8 bases, with 12 bases between. The CDR3 contains 13 residues. CDR3 protein: CASSAIEGEKLFF. The CDR3 DNA sequence: TGTGCCAGCAGTGCAATCGAAGGGGAAAAACTGTTTTTT.

This chain connects TRBV4-3 to TRBJ2-7, with D perhaps TRBD1 (5 bases). Germline CDR1 LGHNA, CDR2 YSLEER. The CDR3 is 16 amino acids. V was shortened by 0 bases and J by 0 bases, with 12 bases between the two germline ends. CDR3 nucleotide sequence: TGCGCCAGCAGCCAAGATAGGGGTCAGGGCTCCTACGAGCAGTACTTC. Its protein is CASSQDRGQGSYEQYF.

This clonotype was seen a few times. The rearrangement uses TRBV20-1 and TRBJ2-1; 9 nucleotides line up with TRBD2. Looked up from germline, CDR1 is DFQATT and CDR2 is SNEGSKA (reference sequence). CDR3 length equals 15 residues. V lost 6 bases and J lost 6; bases outside the gene matches: 12. Here the CDR3 reads CSAKQAAGGTNEQFF. The DNA of the CDR3 is TGCAGTGCCAAGCAAGCAGCGGGAGGAACCAATGAGCAGTTCTTC.

This chain uses TRBV3-1 with TRBJ2-6; TRBD1 matches 9 bases. This CDR3 spans 18 amino acids. V shed 5 bases, J shed 2 bases, and the junction held 10 bases outside the gene matches. From germline, CDR1 is LGHDT and CDR2 YNNKEL (reference sequence). The CDR3 is CASSYIGQGITGANVLTF. CDR3 sequence (DNA): TGTGCCAGCAGCTATATAGGACAGGGGATAACTGGGGCCAACGTCCTGACTTTC.

This clonotype has only a few counts. The gene calls are TRBV6-5 and TRBJ2-7; 7 bases agree with TRBD2. The V gene's germline CDR1 is MNHEY and CDR2 SVGAGI. This CDR3 region has 14 residues. V gave up 3 bases and J gave up 4 bases; unmatched junction bases: 6. As DNA, the CDR3 is TGTGCCAGCAGTTATCGCGGGAGATCGTACGAGCAGTACTTC. It translates to CASSYRGRSYEQYF.

V and J are TRBV10-1 and TRBJ2-3, with D unclear. V was pared by 6 bases and J by 2 bases, with 9 bases between. The germline V gene has CDR1 WNHNN and CDR2 SYGVQD (reference sequence). The CDR3 covers 13 residues. CDR3 nucleotide sequence: TGCGCCAGCAGCCTAGAGCTCACAGATACGCAGTATTTT. Amino acids: CASSLELTDTQYF.